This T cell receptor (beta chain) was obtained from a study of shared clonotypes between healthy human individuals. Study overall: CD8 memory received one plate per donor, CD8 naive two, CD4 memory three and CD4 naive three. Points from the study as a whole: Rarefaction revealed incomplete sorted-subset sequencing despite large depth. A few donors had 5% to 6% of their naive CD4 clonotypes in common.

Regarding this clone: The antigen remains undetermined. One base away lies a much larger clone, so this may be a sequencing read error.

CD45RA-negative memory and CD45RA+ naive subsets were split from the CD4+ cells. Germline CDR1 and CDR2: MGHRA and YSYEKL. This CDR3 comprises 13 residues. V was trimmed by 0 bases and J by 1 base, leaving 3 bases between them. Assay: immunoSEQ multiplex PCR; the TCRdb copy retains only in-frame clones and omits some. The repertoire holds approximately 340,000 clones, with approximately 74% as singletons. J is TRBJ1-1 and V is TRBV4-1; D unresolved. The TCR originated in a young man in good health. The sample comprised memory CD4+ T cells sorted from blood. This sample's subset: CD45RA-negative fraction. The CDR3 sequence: CASSQDKNTEAFF. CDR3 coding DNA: TGCGCCAGCAGCCAAGACAAGAACACTGAAGCTTTCTTT.